Included here is one TCR beta chain sequence, with context. The source of the sample is a study of blood T cell repertoires in COVID-19. In the study overall: The analysed material was cDNA or gDNA that came from T cells, B-cell-depleted T cells, or PBMCs.

The authors' processing: Amplification with reference gene primers provided the estimates of nucleated cell counts. The assay was immunoSEQ multiplex PCR, and TCRdb's table has in-frame clones only and misses some. V, J and clone size reflect that table, while D and trimming were determined from the DNA. This table holds some 390,000 clones, 89% found once. The source is a woman aged 40 to 50 with COVID-19, enrolled during active disease. The sequencing input was peripheral blood.

In DNA, the CDR3 is TGTGCCAGCAGCAGCGGGCCCGGCTTTGGGAAACTGTTTTTT. Its protein is CASSSGPGFGKLFF. The chain employs TRBV6-5 and TRBJ1-4; D remains unclear. This CDR3 is built from 14 residues. The V gene lost 6 bases and the J gene lost 11 bases, with 19 bases spanning the gap. CDR1 is MNHEY, CDR2 SVGAGI, per germline.